This TCR beta chain was profiled in a study of T-cell memory formation after mild COVID-19. In its sample, this clonotype was seen a few times. Its antigen is currently unknown. In TCRdb, the 5' RACE reads were re-called with MiXCR into one record per CDR3 protein. The sample contains 200,000 to 250,000 distinct CDR3 sequences, over 15% of which appear only once. The ends were cut back, 4 bases at V and 1 base at J, with 8 bases in the middle. This CDR3 has 14 residues. CDR1 and CDR2 (germline): MNHEY, SVGAGI. Broader study findings: Clones which contracted sat mainly in CM and EM if CD4+, and in EMRA if CD8+. Clones contracting across day 15 to 85 had a balanced CD4/CD8 profile; later expanding clones leaned CD4+.

The gene calls are TRBV6-5 and TRBJ2-1; D is uncertain. The sample was PBMCs or a T cell subset sorted from them (not recorded which). The sequence was collected from a man younger than 35 who had mild COVID-19 (a few samples of this study predate the infection). Cell type and time point are not known. CDR3 residues: CASSSRHSYNEQFF. The CDR3, as DNA: TGTGCCAGCAGTTCCAGACATTCCTACAATGAGCAGTTCTTC.